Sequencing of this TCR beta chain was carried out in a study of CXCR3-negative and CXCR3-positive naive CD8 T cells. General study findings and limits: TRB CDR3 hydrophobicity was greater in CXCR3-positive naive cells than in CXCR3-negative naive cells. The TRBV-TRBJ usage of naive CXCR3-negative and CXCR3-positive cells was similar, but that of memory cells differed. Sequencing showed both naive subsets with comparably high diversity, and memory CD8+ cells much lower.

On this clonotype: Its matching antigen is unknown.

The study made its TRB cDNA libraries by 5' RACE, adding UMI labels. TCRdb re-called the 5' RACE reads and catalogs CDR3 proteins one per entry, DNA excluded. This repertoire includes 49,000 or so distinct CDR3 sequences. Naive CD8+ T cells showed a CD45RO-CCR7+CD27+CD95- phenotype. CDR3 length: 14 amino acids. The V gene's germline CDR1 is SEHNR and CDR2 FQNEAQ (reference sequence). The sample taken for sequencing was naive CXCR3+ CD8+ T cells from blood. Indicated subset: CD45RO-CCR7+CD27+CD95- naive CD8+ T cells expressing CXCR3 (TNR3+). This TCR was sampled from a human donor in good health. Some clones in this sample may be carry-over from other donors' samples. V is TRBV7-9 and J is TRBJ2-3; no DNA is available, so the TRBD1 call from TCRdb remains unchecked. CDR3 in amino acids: CASSPGVSADTQYF.